Each of the 19 T cell receptor beta chains below was sequenced from the same sample in a study of T cells in localized non-small cell lung cancer. Here immunoSEQ multiplex PCR was the method, and the copy in TCRdb shows in-frame clones only, minus some. The repertoire holds roughly 38,000 clones, with more than 65% as singletons. The source was peripheral blood, collected before any cancer treatment. The origin of the receptors is a male donor at least 60 years old with stage III squamous cell lung carcinoma.

This chain connects TRBV4-1 to TRBJ2-7, with 7 bases that match TRBD2. The germline CDR1 and CDR2 sequences are MGHRA and YSYEKL. The J segment lost 1 base and the V segment lost 5 bases, leaving 8 bases of the junction unmatched. The CDR3 contains 15 residues. The CDR3 is CASSVYRGVSYEQYF. Here the CDR3 DNA reads TGCGCCAGCAGCGTGTATCGGGGGGTTTCCTACGAGCAGTACTTC.

The chain carries TRBV6-5 and TRBJ2-7; tentatively, D is TRBD1 (6 bases). Germline V gene lookup returns CDR1 MNHEY and CDR2 SVGAGI. There are 15 residues in the CDR3. Trimming removed 3 bases at V and 7 bases at J, with 19 bases between. In DNA form, the CDR3 reads TGTGCCAGCAGTTATGTGGGGGCAACTACGGGAGAGCAGTACTTC. Translation gives CASSYVGATTGEQYF.

This chain uses TRBV30 with TRBJ1-2; maybe TRBD1 (5 bases). Trimming removed 4 bases at V and 4 bases at J, with 13 bases between. CDR3 length: 13 amino acids. Germline V CDR1 and CDR2: GTSNPN, SVGIG (reference sequence). Here the CDR3 DNA reads TGTGCCTGGAAGAACACGGGGACCTATGGCTACACCTTC. Protein: CAWKNTGTYGYTF.

The chain recombines TRBV5-1 with TRBJ2-1; 8 bases map to TRBD1. Germline CDR1 is SGHRS and CDR2 is YFSETQ. V lost 4 bases and J lost 4; bases outside the gene matches: 7. This CDR3 has 15 residues. The CDR3 loop is CASSPGQGRYNEQFF. CDR3 DNA sequence: TGCGCCAGCAGCCCAGGACAGGGACGGTACAATGAGCAGTTCTTC.

The genes are TRBV4-1 and TRBJ1-2; 10 bases align to TRBD1. The J segment lost 7 bases and the V segment lost 5 bases, leaving 7 bases of the junction unmatched. CDR1 and CDR2 (germline): MGHRA, YSYEKL. The CDR3 has 14 residues. The CDR3 loop reads CASSLDRGTSGYTF. The CDR3 nucleotides are TGCGCCAGCAGCTTGGACAGGGGGACGAGTGGCTACACCTTC.

This sequence joins TRBV19 and TRBJ1-4, with a tentative D call TRBD1 (5 bases). The germline gives CDR1 LNHDA, CDR2 SQIVND (reference sequence). The V end was cut by 8 bases, the J end by 0 bases, with 10 bases between. The CDR3 is 14 residues long. The CDR3 reads CASQGATTNEKLFF. The CDR3 DNA follows: TGTGCCAGTCAAGGGGCGACAACTAATGAAAAACTGTTTTTT.

This clone was seen once. This chain connects TRBV2 to TRBJ2-3, with D hard to call. The CDR3 has 12 amino acids. V lost 3 bases, J lost 6 bases, and 7 bases lay in between. Per germline, CDR1 SNHLY and CDR2 FYNNEI. The CDR3 region has the DNA TGTGCCAGCAGTGATGTGAAGGATACGCAGTATTTT. This translates into CASSDVKDTQYF. The full variable domain, rest sourced from reference TRBV2 and TRBJ2-3, is EPEVTQTPSHQVTQMGQEVILRCVPISNHLYFYWYRQILGQKVEFLVSFYNNEISEKSEIFDDQFSVERPDGSNFTLKIRSTKLEDSAMYFCASSDVKDTQYFGPGTRLTVL.

CDR3 sequence: CASSLVAGGVYYGYTF. CDR3 bases: TGTGCCAGCAGCTTGGTGGCAGGGGGCGTCTACTATGGCTACACCTTC. This chain connects TRBV5-6 to TRBJ1-2; 8 nucleotides line up with TRBD1. The CDR3 length is 16 residues. CDR1 is SGHDT, CDR2 YYEEEE, per germline. Trimming at V came to 0 bases and at J to 3 bases, leaving 7 bases not matched to a gene.

The rearrangement links TRBV29-1 to TRBJ1-1; 8 bases map to TRBD1. With 0 bases clipped from V and 2 bases from J, the junction kept 11 bases outside the gene matches. The germline V gene has CDR1 SQVTM and CDR2 ANQGSEA. The CDR3 length is 17 residues. The CDR3 DNA follows: TGCAGCGTTGAAGATCGAGGAGGAGACAGGGGTAACACTGAAGCTTTCTTT. It is translated as CSVEDRGGDRGNTEAFF.

The chain uses TRBV11-2 and TRBJ2-7, with 10 nucleotides matching TRBD2. The CDR3 extends over 15 amino acids. CDR1 is SGHAT, CDR2 FQNNGV, per germline. The junction had 8 bases not matched to a gene; V was cut back by 5 bases and J by 4 bases. The CDR3 DNA follows: TGTGCCAGCAGCCAGGATCTAGCGGGAGCTTACGAGCAGTACTTC. It translates to CASSQDLAGAYEQYF.

This clone was detected once. This chain joins TRBV19 and TRBJ2-1; 14 bases map to TRBD2. The CDR3 consists of 17 residues. Germline V gene lookup returns CDR1 LNHDA and CDR2 SQIVND (reference sequence). The V segment lost 5 bases and the J segment 0 bases; nucleotides outside the gene matches: 3. The CDR3 is CASSLGTSGSSYNEQFF. CDR3 sequence (DNA): TGTGCCAGTAGTCTCGGGACTAGCGGGAGCTCCTACAATGAGCAGTTCTTC.

This clone was seen more than once but under ten times. V usage is TRBV11-2 and J usage is TRBJ2-1, with a weak D call TRBD2 (5 bases). Germline V gene sequence: CDR1 SGHAT, CDR2 FQNNGV. With 5 bases removed from V and 2 bases from J, the gap between germline ends came to 16 bases. The CDR3 is 16 residues long. CDR3 DNA sequence: TGTGCCAGCAGCCCCTTCCCCCGAGGGCCCTACAATGAGCAGTTCTTC. The encoded protein is CASSPFPRGPYNEQFF.

The genes are TRBV5-6 and TRBJ2-5, with D possibly TRBD2 on 6 matching bases. V lost 6 bases, J lost 1 base, and 13 bases lay in between. Germline CDR1 SGHDT, CDR2 YYEEEE. This CDR3 region has 14 residues. The CDR3 nucleotides are TGTGCCAGCACGGGAGTCAACCCCCAAGAGACCCAGTACTTC. As protein: CASTGVNPQETQYF.

The genes are TRBV2 and TRBJ2-1; possibly TRBD2 for D (7 bases). Germline CDR1 reads SNHLY; CDR2 reads FYNNEI. V lost 10 bases to trimming and J lost 4 bases, with 17 bases between them. This CDR3 is built from 14 residues. The CDR3 DNA reads TGTGCCACCGGGGCGGGGGCCCTTTACAATGAGCAGTTCTTC. The encoded protein is CATGAGALYNEQFF.

The chain employs TRBV19 and TRBJ2-1, with TRBD2 matching over 8 bases. Germline CDR1 reads LNHDA; CDR2 reads SQIVND (reference sequence). Trimming removed 3 bases from V and 5 bases from J; junction bases left unmatched: 9. The CDR3 extends over 16 amino acids. As DNA, the CDR3 is TGTGCCAGTAGTATTCTAGCGGGTATGGGTAACAATGAGCAGTTCTTC. This sequence encodes CASSILAGMGNNEQFF. Together with reference TRBV19 and TRBJ2-1, the CDR3 gives the full variable domain: DGGITQSPKYLFRKEGQNVTLSCEQNLNHDAMYWYRQDPGQGLRLIYYSQIVNDFQKGDIAEGYSVSREKKESFPLTVTSAQKNPTAFYLCASSILAGMGNNEQFFGPGTRLTVL.

This clone was observed a handful of times. V and J are TRBV6-5 and TRBJ2-1, with 8 bases that match TRBD2. Germline values: CDR1 MNHEY, CDR2 SVGAGI. The J segment lost 14 bases and the V segment lost 6 bases, leaving 6 bases of the junction unmatched. This CDR3 is 11 amino acids long. This CDR3 is CASRGGRFEFF. The CDR3 DNA follows: TGTGCCAGCAGGGGCGGGAGGTTTGAGTTCTTC.

This chain joins TRBV6-5 and TRBJ2-3; D is perhaps TRBD1 (6 bases). CDR1 and CDR2 from the germline V gene are MNHEY and SVGAGI. The CDR3 has 16 residues. Trimming took off 2 bases at V and 0 bases at J, with 12 bases between the two ends. The CDR3 loop is CASSYLRGGSTDTQYF. For the CDR3, the DNA is TGTGCCAGCAGTTACCTCAGGGGCGGTAGCACAGATACGCAGTATTTT.

The chain employs TRBV29-1 and TRBJ2-4, with 8 bases identical to TRBD1. V shed 3 bases and J 8 bases; nucleotides not matched to a gene: 6. The CDR3 has 13 amino acids. The germline V gene has CDR1 SQVTM and CDR2 ANQGSEA. The CDR3 DNA reads as TGCAGCGTTGAGGAGGGCAGGGGGCACATTCAGTACTTC. Translating it yields CSVEEGRGHIQYF.

This clone turned up a few times. The chain recombines TRBV6-1 with TRBJ2-7; D is unclear. The V end lost 2 bases, the J end lost 7 bases, and 9 bases lay between the germline ends. Germline CDR1 is MNHNS and CDR2 is SASEGT. The CDR3 is 12 residues long. The CDR3 sequence: CASSELGGEQYF. The CDR3, as DNA: TGTGCCAGCAGTGAATTGGGTGGGGAGCAGTACTTC.